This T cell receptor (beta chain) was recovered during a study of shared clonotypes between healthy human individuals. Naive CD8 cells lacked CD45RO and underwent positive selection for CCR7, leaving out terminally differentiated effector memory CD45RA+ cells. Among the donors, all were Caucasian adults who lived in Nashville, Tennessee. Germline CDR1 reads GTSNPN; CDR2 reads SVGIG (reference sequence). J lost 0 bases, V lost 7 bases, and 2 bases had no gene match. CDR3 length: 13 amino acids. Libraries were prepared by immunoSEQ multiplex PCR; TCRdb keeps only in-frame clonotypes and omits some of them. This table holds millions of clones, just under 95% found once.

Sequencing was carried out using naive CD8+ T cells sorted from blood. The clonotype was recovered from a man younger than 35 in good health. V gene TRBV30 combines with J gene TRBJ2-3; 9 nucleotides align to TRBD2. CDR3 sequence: CAFSGGSTDTQYF. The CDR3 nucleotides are TGTGCCTTTAGCGGGGGAAGCACAGATACGCAGTATTTT.